The rows below give T cell receptor beta chains drawn from one sample of a study of blood T cell repertoires in COVID-19. Only in-frame clones appear in the TCRdb table, and some are missing; sequencing was by immunoSEQ multiplex PCR. The table has 490,000 or so clones, roughly 90% seen once; the top ten hold approximately 1.8%. Sequencing was performed on PBMCs or T cells enriched from blood (not recorded which). The receptors come from a woman aged 40 to 55 who had recovered from COVID-19. CDR3s include the opening cysteine and the closing phenylalanine or tryptophan. Size is omitted from some rows. Given values are once, few, many or a class for expanded clones.

>TRBV19|TRBJ1-5|-
CASGLQDRANQPQHF
>TRBV7-9|TRBJ1-4|-
CASSLAGGSTNEKLFF
>TRBV7-2|TRBJ1-1|-
CASSLDRGLAEAFF
>TRBV4-1|TRBJ1-6|-
CASSQVGQGNNSPLHF
>TRBV7-9|TRBJ1-2|-
CASSSWANGYNYGYTF
>TRBV7-9|TRBJ2-7|-
CASSSPVSEQYF
>TRBV18|TRBJ1-1|-
CASSPPGEFLNTEAFF
>TRBV5-1|TRBJ1-4|-
CASSPGGTANEKLFF
>TRBV6-2/TRBV6-3|TRBJ1-2|few
CASTPQQTNYGYTF
>TRBV27|TRBJ1-6|-
CASSPVARLTSPLHF
>TRBV19|TRBJ1-4|once
CASTRNYRARNEKLFF
>TRBV11-2|TRBJ1-1|-
CASSLRGQAYGDTEAFF
>TRBV6-5|TRBJ2-5|-
CASSVPSEETQYF
>TRBV7-8|TRBJ1-1|-
CASSFLGGTPVTEAFF
>TRBV15|TRBJ2-1|-
CATSRVLAGVYNEQFF
>TRBV19|TRBJ1-4|once
CASRLAGSGEKLFF
>TRBV19|TRBJ1-2|-
CASSGYGYTF
>TRBV7-2|TRBJ1-1|-
CASSKQGTPDTEAFF
>TRBV5-1|TRBJ1-2|-
CASSFGQESSGYTF
>TRBV12-3/TRBV12-4|TRBJ2-5|-
CASRRTGLETQYF
>TRBV21-1|TRBJ2-2|-
CASSKGKLAGDGGDTGELFF
>TRBV11-2|TRBJ1-5|-
CASSPQGEDQPQHF
>TRBV13|TRBJ2-2|-
CASSLTPQYRERKGTGELFF
>TRBV5-1|TRBJ2-1|-
CASSLGGQINEQFF
>TRBV11-3|TRBJ1-1|-
CASYRGQSSTEAFF
>TRBV5-5|TRBJ2-3|-
CASSFSSERSRTDTQYF
>TRBV9|TRBJ2-1|-
CASSVEREVSYNEQFF
>TRBV19|TRBJ1-4|once
CASTTRDRDPEKLFF
>TRBV2|TRBJ2-3|-
CASARGTSGIDTQYF
>TRBV7-9|TRBJ2-3|-
CASSSARRDRSTDTQYF
>TRBV18|TRBJ2-4|-
CASSPPNGVRNIQYF
>TRBV7-8|TRBJ1-6|-
CASSRTGNSPLHF
>TRBV29-1|TRBJ1-2|-
CSVEWGGRYGYTF
>TRBV11-2|TRBJ2-7|-
CASSLDPGFPPYFKYF
>TRBV19|TRBJ1-2|-
CASTTQTHGGASGYTF
>TRBV6-5|TRBJ1-1|-
CASSYEGPNTEAFF
>TRBV30|TRBJ2-1|-
CAWTQREWNEQFF
>TRBV7-9|TRBJ2-1|-
CASSLWLASGRGEQFF
>TRBV6-2/TRBV6-3|TRBJ1-5|-
CASSPREAGQPQHF
>TRBV20-1|TRBJ2-1|-
CSASGWTGPNNEQFF
>TRBV5-1|TRBJ1-1|-
CASTPGQGVTEAFF
>TRBV5-8|TRBJ2-1|-
CASSFANFRQFF
>TRBV27|TRBJ1-6|-
CASSLFRGGYNSPLHF
>TRBV4-3|TRBJ2-3|-
CASSQVQGDTDTQYF
>TRBV7-9|TRBJ2-1|-
CASSLGPGTGLLNEQFF
>TRBV24-1|TRBJ1-1|-
CATSNPGFPEAFF
>TRBV30|TRBJ1-4|-
CAWSKTLAANEKLFF
>TRBV19|TRBJ1-4|-
CASRDRDGATNEKLFF
>TRBV19|TRBJ1-1|-
CASSPRQYVNTEAFF
>TRBV5-4|TRBJ2-7|once
CASSPAPSTLSYEQYF
>TRBV9|TRBJ1-3|once
CASSGEPTGYGNTIYF
>TRBV6-5|TRBJ2-7|-
CASLGAGVLSYEQYF
>TRBV19|TRBJ2-1|-
CASRWDSSYNEQFF
>TRBV5-1|TRBJ2-2|-
CASSPGTGPGELFF
>TRBV4-1|TRBJ1-4|-
CASSLTLVREKLFF
>TRBV2|TRBJ1-2|-
CASSEDRGSGYTF
>TRBV4-2|TRBJ2-2|-
CASSQGRKDRRYTGELFF